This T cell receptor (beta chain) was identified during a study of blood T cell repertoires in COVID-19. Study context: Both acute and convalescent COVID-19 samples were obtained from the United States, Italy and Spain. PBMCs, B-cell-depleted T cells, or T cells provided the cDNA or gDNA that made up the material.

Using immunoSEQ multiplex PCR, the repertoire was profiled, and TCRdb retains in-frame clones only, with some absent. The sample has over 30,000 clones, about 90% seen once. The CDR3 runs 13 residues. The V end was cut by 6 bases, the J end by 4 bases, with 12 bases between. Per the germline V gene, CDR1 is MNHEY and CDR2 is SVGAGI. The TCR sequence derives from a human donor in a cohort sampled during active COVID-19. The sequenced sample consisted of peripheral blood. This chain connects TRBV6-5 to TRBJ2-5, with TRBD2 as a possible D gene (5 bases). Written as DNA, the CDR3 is TGTGCCAGCAGCGGTGGGAGAGGAGAGACCCAGTACTTC. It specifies CASSGGRGETQYF.